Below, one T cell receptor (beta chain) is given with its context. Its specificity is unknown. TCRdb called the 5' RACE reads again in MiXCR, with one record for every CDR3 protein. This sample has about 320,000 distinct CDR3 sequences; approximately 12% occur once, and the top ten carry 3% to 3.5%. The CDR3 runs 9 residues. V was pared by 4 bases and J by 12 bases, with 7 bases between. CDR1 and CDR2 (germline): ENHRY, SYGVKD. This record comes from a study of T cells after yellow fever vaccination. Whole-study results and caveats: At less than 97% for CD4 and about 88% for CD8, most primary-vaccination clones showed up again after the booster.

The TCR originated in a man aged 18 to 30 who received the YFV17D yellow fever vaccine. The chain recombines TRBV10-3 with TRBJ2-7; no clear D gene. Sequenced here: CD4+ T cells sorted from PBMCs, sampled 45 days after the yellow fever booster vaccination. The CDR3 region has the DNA TGTGCCATCAGTGGCCGCCGGTACGTC. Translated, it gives CAISGRRYV.